What follows describes a single T cell receptor beta chain. The method was immunoSEQ multiplex PCR; TCRdb's version includes in-frame clones alone and lacks a portion of them. The sample has about 380,000 clones, more than 75% seen once. These data originate in a study of blood T cell repertoires in COVID-19. Turning to the study itself: The United States, Italy and Spain were the sources of the acute and convalescent COVID-19 samples. Nucleic acid was either cDNA or gDNA, and it came from T cells, B-cell-depleted T cells, or PBMCs.

The V and J ends lost 7 bases and 0 bases respectively, with 4 bases between them. The CDR3 totals 12 residues. This receptor was identified in a human donor with acute or convalescent COVID-19. The donor label of this sample is uncertain. The chain couples TRBV12-3 or TRBV12-4 to TRBJ1-3, with unresolved D. The sample consisted of peripheral blood. The CDR3 coding sequence is TGTGCCAGCACCCTCTCTGGAAACACCATATATTTT. Translating gives CASTLSGNTIYF.